This record looks at one T cell receptor beta chain sequence and its context. The antigen remains unidentified. The PCR contained 60 Vbeta and 13 Jbeta primers. Here immunoSEQ multiplex PCR was the method, and the copy in TCRdb shows in-frame clones only, minus some. The data contain roughly 120,000 clones, 70% to 85% of them singletons. The donors gave bone marrow, and they were healthy. The V gene lost 3 bases and the J gene lost 3 bases, with 12 bases spanning the gap. Germline loops: CDR1 SGHVS, CDR2 FNYEAQ. This CDR3 region has 14 residues. This specimen comes from a study of cytomegalovirus exposure and HLA in healthy donors. The study, taken as a whole, reports: Despite most TCR sequences being rare, some public TCRs occurred in many donors.

This clonotype originated in a woman younger than 30 in good health and CMV-seronegative. This chain joins TRBV7-6 and TRBJ2-7; TRBD2 might be the D (5 bases). The specimen sequenced was PBMCs. Here the CDR3 reads CASSLGWGDYEQYF. The CDR3 DNA sequence: TGTGCCAGCAGCTTGGGTTGGGGAGACTACGAGCAGTACTTC.